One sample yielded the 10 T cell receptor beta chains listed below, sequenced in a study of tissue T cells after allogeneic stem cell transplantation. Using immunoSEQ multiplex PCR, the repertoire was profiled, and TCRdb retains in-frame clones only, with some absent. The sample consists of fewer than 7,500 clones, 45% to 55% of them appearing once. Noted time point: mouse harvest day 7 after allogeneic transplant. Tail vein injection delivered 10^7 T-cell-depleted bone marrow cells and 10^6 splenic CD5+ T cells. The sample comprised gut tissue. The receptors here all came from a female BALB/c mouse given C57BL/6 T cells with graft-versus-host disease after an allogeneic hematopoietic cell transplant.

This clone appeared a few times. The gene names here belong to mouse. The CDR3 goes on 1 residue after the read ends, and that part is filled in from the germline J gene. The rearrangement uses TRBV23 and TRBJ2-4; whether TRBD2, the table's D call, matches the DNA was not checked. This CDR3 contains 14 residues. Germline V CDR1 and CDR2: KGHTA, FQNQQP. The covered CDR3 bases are TGCTCCAGCAGTCAACGCTGGGGTCAAAACACCTTGTAC. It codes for CSSSQRWGQNTLY. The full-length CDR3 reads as CSSSQRWGQNTLYF.

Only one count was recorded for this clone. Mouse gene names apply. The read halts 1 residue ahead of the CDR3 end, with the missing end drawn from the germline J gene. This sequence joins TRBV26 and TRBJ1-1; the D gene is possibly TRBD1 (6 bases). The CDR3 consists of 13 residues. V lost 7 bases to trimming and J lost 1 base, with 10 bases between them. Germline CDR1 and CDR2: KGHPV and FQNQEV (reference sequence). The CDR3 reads CASTLGQNTEVFF. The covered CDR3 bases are TGTGCCAGCACCTTGGGACAAAACACAGAAGTCTTC.

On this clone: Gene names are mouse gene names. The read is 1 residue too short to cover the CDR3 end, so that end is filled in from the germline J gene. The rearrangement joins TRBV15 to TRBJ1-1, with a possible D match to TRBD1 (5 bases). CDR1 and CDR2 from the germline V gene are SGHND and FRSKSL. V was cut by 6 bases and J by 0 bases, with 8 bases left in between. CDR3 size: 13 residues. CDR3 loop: CASSPGANTEVFF. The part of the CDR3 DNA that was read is TGTGCCAGCAGCCCGGGGGCAAACACAGAAGTCTTC.

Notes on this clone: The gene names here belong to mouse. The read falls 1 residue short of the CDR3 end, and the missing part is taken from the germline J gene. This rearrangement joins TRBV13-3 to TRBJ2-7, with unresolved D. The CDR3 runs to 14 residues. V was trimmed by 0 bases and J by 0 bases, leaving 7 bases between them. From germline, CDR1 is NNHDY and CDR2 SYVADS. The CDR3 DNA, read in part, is TGTGCCAGCAGTGATGCCCCACTCTCCTATGAACAGTAC. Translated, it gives CASSDAPLSYEQY. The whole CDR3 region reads CASSDAPLSYEQYF.

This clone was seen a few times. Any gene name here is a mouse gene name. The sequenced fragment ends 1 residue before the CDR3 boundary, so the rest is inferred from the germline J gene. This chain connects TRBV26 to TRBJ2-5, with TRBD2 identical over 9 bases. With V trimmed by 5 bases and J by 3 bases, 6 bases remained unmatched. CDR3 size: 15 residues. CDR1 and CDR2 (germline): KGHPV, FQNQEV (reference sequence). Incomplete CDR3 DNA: TGTGCCAGCAGTTTGCGACTGGGGGCTCAAGACACCCAGTAC. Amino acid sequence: CASSLRLGAQDTQY. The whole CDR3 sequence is CASSLRLGAQDTQYF.

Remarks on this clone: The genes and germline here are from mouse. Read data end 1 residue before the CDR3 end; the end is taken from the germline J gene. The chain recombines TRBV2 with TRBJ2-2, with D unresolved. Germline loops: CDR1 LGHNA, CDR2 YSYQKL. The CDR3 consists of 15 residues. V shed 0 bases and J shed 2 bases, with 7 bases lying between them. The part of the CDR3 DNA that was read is TGTGCCAGCAGCCAAGACGGGCAGAACACCGGGCAGCTCTAC. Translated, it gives CASSQDGQNTGQLY. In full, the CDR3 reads CASSQDGQNTGQLYF.

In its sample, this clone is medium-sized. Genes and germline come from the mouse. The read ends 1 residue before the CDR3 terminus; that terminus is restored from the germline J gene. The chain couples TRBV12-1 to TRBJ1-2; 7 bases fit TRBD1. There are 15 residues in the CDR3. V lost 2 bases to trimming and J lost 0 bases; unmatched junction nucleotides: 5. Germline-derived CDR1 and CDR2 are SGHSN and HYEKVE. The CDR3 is CASSPGQFANSDYTF. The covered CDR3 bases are TGTGCCAGCTCTCCGGGACAGTTTGCAAACTCCGACTACACC.

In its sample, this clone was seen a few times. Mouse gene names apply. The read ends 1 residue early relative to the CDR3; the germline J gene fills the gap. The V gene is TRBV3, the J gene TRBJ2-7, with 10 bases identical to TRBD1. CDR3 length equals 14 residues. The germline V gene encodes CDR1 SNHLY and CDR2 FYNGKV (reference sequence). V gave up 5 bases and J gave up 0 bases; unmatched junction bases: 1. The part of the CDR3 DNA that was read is TGTGCCAGCAGCCGGACAGGGGGCTCCTATGAACAGTAC. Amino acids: CASSRTGGSYEQY. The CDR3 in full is CASSRTGGSYEQYF. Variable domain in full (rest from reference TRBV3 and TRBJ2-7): GPKVLQIPSHQIIDMGQMVTLNCDPVSNHLYFYWYKQILGQQMEFLVNFYNGKVMEKSKLFKDQFSVERPDGSYFTLKIQPTALEDSAVYFCASSRTGGSYEQYFGPGTRLTVL.

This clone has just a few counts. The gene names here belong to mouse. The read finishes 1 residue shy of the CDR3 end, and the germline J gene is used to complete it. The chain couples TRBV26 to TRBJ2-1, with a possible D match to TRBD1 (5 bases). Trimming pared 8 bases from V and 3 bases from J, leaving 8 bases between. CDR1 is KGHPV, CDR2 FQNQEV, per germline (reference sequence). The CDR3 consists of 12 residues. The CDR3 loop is CASRQSYAEQFF. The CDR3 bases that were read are TGTGCCAGCCGACAGAGCTATGCTGAGCAGTTC.

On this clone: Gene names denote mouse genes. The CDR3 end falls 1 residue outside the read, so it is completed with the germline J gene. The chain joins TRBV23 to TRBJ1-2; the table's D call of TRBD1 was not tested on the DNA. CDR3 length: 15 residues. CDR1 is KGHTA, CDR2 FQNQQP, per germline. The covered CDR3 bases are TGCTCCAGCAGTCAATGGCAGGCCGCAAACTCCGACTACACC. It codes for CSSSQWQAANSDYT. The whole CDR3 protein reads CSSSQWQAANSDYTF.